A single sample is the source of the 16 T cell receptor beta chains below, sequenced in a study of Graves' ophthalmopathy and Graves' hyperthyroidism. Amplification targeted the TCR beta CDR3 regions, with RNA transcripts as the source material. Second-round multiplex PCR came after a first-round RT-PCR that employed HTBI primers. A single record per CDR3 protein comes from TCRdb applying MiXCR to the multiplex PCR reads. The sample has around 590,000 distinct CDR3 sequences, 35% to 40% seen once. The source material was peripheral blood or thyroid tissue (not recorded which). The receptors shown here come from an adult man with Graves' hyperthyroidism.

This clonotype showed up just a few times. V is TRBV7-8 and J is TRBJ1-1; no clear D gene. Germline values: CDR1 SGHVS, CDR2 FQNEAQ. V was shortened by 6 bases and J by 1 base, with 12 bases between the two germline ends. The CDR3 is made up of 14 amino acids. DNA for the CDR3: TGTGCCAGCAGTACTAAACAGTGGAACACTGAAGCTTTCTTT. This encodes CASSTKQWNTEAFF. Combining the CDR3 with reference TRBV7-8 and TRBJ1-1 gives the whole variable domain GAGVSQSPRYKVAKRGQDVALRCDPISGHVSLFWYQQALGQGPEFLTYFQNEAQLDKSGLPSDRFFAERPEGSVSTLKIQRTQQEDSAVYLCASSTKQWNTEAFFGQGTRLTVV.

This clonotype appeared once. The chain combines TRBV28 with TRBJ1-2; D perhaps matches TRBD1 (6 bases). The CDR3 sequence is 14 residues long. V was trimmed by 2 bases and J by 6 bases, leaving 13 bases between them. Germline values: CDR1 MDHEN, CDR2 SYDVKM. Here the CDR3 reads CASSLPGGLDGYTF. CDR3 bases: TGTGCCAGCAGTTTACCCGGGGGCCTAGATGGCTACACCTTC.

The chain couples TRBV29-1 to TRBJ1-2; 7 bases line up with TRBD1. Germline CDR1 reads SQVTM; CDR2 reads ANQGSEA. The ends lost 7 bases at V and 3 bases at J; junction bases unmatched: 8. The CDR3 spans 13 residues. CDR3 DNA sequence: TGCAGCGAGAAGACAGGGTTTGACTATGGCTACACCTTC. This encodes CSEKTGFDYGYTF.

J is TRBJ1-4 and V is TRBV2; maybe TRBD1 (5 bases). V was shortened by 6 bases and J by 5 bases, with 10 bases between the two germline ends. The germline V gene encodes CDR1 SNHLY and CDR2 FYNNEI. The CDR3 is made up of 13 amino acids. For the CDR3, the DNA is TGTGCCAGCAGCGCGGACATAAATGAAAAACTGTTTTTT. This translates into CASSADINEKLFF.

The J gene is TRBJ2-6, the V gene TRBV19, with a tentative D call TRBD1 (6 bases). Trimming left V 2 bases short and J 2 bases short, with 10 bases between. The germline gives CDR1 LNHDA, CDR2 SQIVND (reference sequence). CDR3 length equals 16 residues. The CDR3 region is CASSILGAAGANVLTF. For the CDR3, the DNA is TGTGCCAGTAGTATATTGGGGGCGGCTGGGGCCAACGTCCTGACTTTC.

This clonotype has ten or more counts. This sequence joins TRBV25-1 and TRBJ1-2, with D perhaps TRBD1 (6 bases). Between the trimmed V and J ends, which lost 3 bases and 5 bases, there was a span of 19 bases. Germline values: CDR1 MGHDK, CDR2 SYGVNS. The CDR3 runs 16 residues. Here the CDR3 DNA reads TGTGCCAGCAGTGAGGCAGGGGCAGATCGGGCATATGGCTACACCTTC. Its protein product is CASSEAGADRAYGYTF.

This clonotype occurred many times. V is TRBV12-3 or TRBV12-4 and J is TRBJ1-5; no firm D call. There are 16 residues in the CDR3. V lost 3 bases, J lost 1 base, and 13 bases lay in between. The CDR3 region is CASSLDGVGSNQPQHF. CDR3 DNA: TGTGCCAGCAGTTTGGACGGGGTGGGAAGCAATCAGCCCCAGCATTTT.

J is TRBJ2-7 and V is TRBV5-1; D perhaps matches TRBD2 (6 bases). This CDR3 has 14 residues. Germline assignment: CDR1 SGHRS and CDR2 YFSETQ. Trimming shortened V by 3 bases and J by 2 bases, and 12 bases separated the two germline ends. The CDR3 DNA sequence: TGCGCCAGCAGCTGGGACTTACTTACCTACGAGCAGTACTTC. Its translation is CASSWDLLTYEQYF.

J is TRBJ2-2 and V is TRBV6-1; 8 bases line up with TRBD1. There are 17 residues in the CDR3. V was pared by 7 bases and J by 5 bases, with 15 bases of the junction left unmatched. Germline V gives CDR1 MNHNS, CDR2 SASEGT. CDR3 loop: CASTRQGRVTRTGELFF. For the CDR3, the DNA is TGTGCCAGCACCCGACAGGGGCGAGTTACTAGGACCGGGGAGCTGTTTTTT.

Concerning this clonotype: A much larger clonotype is one base distant, so this may be a read error. The chain carries TRBV5-8 and TRBJ1-5; TRBD1 is a possible D gene (5 bases). The CDR3 has 17 amino acids. V was cut by 4 bases and J by 0 bases, with 17 bases left in between. In germline, CDR1 is SGHTS, CDR2 YDEGEE. The CDR3 DNA follows: TGTGCCAGCAGCCGGCGGGGACGACGGGGTAGCAATCAGCCCCAGCATTTT. Its translation: CASSRRGRRGSNQPQHF. Full variable domain (remainder filled in from reference TRBV5-8 and TRBJ1-5): EAGVTQSPTHLIKTRGQQATLRCSPISGHTSVYWYQQALGLGLQFLLWYDEGEERNRGNFPPRFSGRQFPNYSSELNVNALELEDSALYLCASSRRGRRGSNQPQHFGDGTRLSIL.

The chain links TRBV10-3 to TRBJ1-3, with TRBD1 as a possible D gene (6 bases). This CDR3 is 14 amino acids long. The germline CDR1 and CDR2 sequences are ENHRY and SYGVKD. Trimming left V 3 bases short and J 5 bases short, with 11 bases between. This CDR3 is CAISEGGSRNTIYF. The CDR3 coding sequence is TGTGCCATCAGTGAAGGGGGATCCAGAAACACCATATATTTT.

The V call is TRBV24-1, the J call TRBJ2-6, with D unclear. The germline V gene has CDR1 KGHDR and CDR2 SFDVKD. V lost 5 bases and J lost 6, with 1 base in between. CDR3 length: 11 amino acids. The CDR3, as DNA: TGTGCCACCAGTGCGGCCAACGTCCTGACTTTC. Residues: CATSAANVLTF.

There are many counts of this clonotype. This chain joins TRBV7-9 and TRBJ2-5; 7 bases are a match to TRBD1. CDR3 length equals 14 residues. Germline trimming cut 1 base from V and 2 bases from J; bases unmatched to any gene: 1. The germline V gene encodes CDR1 SEHNR and CDR2 FQNEAQ (reference sequence). CDR3 bases: TGTGCCAGCAGCTTAGAGGGACAGCAAGAGACCCAGTACTTC. As protein: CASSLEGQQETQYF.

Here the CDR3 DNA reads TGTGCCAGCAGCTTATCGGGCGGAGGTGAAGCTTTCTTT. Translated: CASSLSGGGEAFF. The rearrangement joins TRBV7-8 to TRBJ1-1; D gene unclear. Germline CDR1 is SGHVS and CDR2 is FQNEAQ. This CDR3 comprises 13 residues. Trimming pared 2 bases from V and 7 bases from J, leaving 11 bases between.

At least ten counts were recorded for this clonotype. CDR3 nucleotides: TGCGCCAGCAGCCAAGACGCACAGGGAGCCCAGAACACTGAAGCTTTCTTT. Translation: CASSQDAQGAQNTEAFF. V and J are TRBV4-1 and TRBJ1-1; D is possibly TRBD1 (6 bases). Trimming took off 0 bases at V and 1 base at J, with 15 bases between the two ends. The CDR3 runs 17 residues. Germline V gene lookup returns CDR1 MGHRA and CDR2 YSYEKL.

This clonotype occurred many times. The rearrangement uses TRBV14 and TRBJ1-1; possible D gene TRBD1, 6 bases. Trimming removed 7 bases at V and 0 bases at J, with 27 bases between. The germline CDR1 and CDR2 sequences are SGHDN and FVKESK. The CDR3 has 19 amino acids. For the CDR3, the DNA is TGTGCCAGCAAAAAGGGGGGCAGGGAGTCACCTCTAATGAACACTGAAGCTTTCTTT. Its translation is CASKKGGRESPLMNTEAFF.